One and the same sample provided the 17 T cell receptor beta chains below, sequenced in a study of blood T cell repertoires in COVID-19. Using immunoSEQ multiplex PCR, the repertoire was profiled, and TCRdb retains in-frame clones only, with some absent. The sample holds some 130,000 clones, more than 60% seen once. Input material: peripheral blood. The receptors here all came from a woman in her seventies with acute or convalescent COVID-19.

This clone was seen repeatedly, ten times or more. CDR3 coding DNA: TGTGCCACCAATCCCGGGACTAGTAACTACGAGCAGTACTTC. Translated: CATNPGTSNYEQYF. V is TRBV28 and J is TRBJ2-7; 8 positions agree with TRBD2. The CDR3 contains 14 residues. CDR1 is MDHEN, CDR2 SYDVKM, per germline. The V segment lost 10 bases and the J segment 3 bases; nucleotides outside the gene matches: 11.

This chain joins TRBV29-1 and TRBJ2-7; D uncertain. The V gene's germline CDR1 is SQVTM and CDR2 ANQGSEA. Between the trimmed V and J ends, which lost 5 bases and 0 bases, there was a span of 5 bases. This CDR3 comprises 11 residues. DNA of the CDR3: TGCAGCGTTTCAGACTCCTACGAGCAGTACTTC. It specifies CSVSDSYEQYF.

V is TRBV15 and J is TRBJ2-7; 8 bases line up with TRBD1. The CDR3 covers 16 residues. CDR1 is LNHNV and CDR2 is YYDKDF in the germline V gene (reference sequence). Trimming cost V 0 bases and J 3 bases; bases outside gene matches: 7. The DNA for the CDR3 is TGTGCCACCAGCAGAGATCGACAGGGGCTGATCTACGAGCAGTACTTC. Protein: CATSRDRQGLIYEQYF.

This clone was recorded many times. The chain combines TRBV11-3 with TRBJ2-5; TRBD2 matches at 8 bases. The length of the CDR3 is 17 residues. Germline V gene lookup returns CDR1 SGHNT and CDR2 YENEEA. The V gene end was trimmed by 1 base and the J gene end by 4 bases; junction bases not matched to a gene: 11. The CDR3: CASSLGLVAGGGETQYF. CDR3 DNA: TGTGCCAGCAGCTTAGGCCTAGTGGCGGGAGGCGGAGAGACCCAGTACTTC.

V usage is TRBV5-6 and J usage is TRBJ1-2; no definite D call. The CDR3 loop spans 13 amino acids. Trimming pared 0 bases from V and 4 bases from J, leaving 7 bases between. CDR1 SGHDT and CDR2 YYEEEE come from the germline V gene. The CDR3 region is CASSLEISYGYTF. Written as DNA, the CDR3 is TGTGCCAGCAGCTTGGAGATCAGCTATGGCTACACCTTC.

This chain connects TRBV5-6 to TRBJ1-4; D perhaps matches TRBD1 (6 bases). Germline CDR1 SGHDT, CDR2 YYEEEE. The CDR3 sequence is 15 residues long. Trimming took off 4 bases at V and 6 bases at J, with 16 bases between the two ends. CDR3 sequence reads: CASSLTGMFDEKLFF. The DNA for the CDR3 is TGTGCCAGCAGCCTAACAGGGATGTTTGATGAAAAACTGTTTTTT.

The chain has TRBV3-1 (or the pseudogene TRBV3-2) and TRBJ2-5; TRBD1 matches 7 bases. The CDR3 sequence is 15 residues long. Germline V gene lookup returns CDR1 LGHDT and CDR2 YNNKEL (reference sequence). The V gene end was trimmed by 4 bases and the J gene end by 0 bases; junction bases not matched to a gene: 5. In DNA form, the CDR3 reads TGTGCCAGCAGCCCAGGGGGTGGGTACCAAGAGACCCAGTACTTC. This translates into CASSPGGGYQETQYF.

The CDR3 coding sequence is TGTGCCAGCGGACAGGTAGCCAAAAACATTCAGTACTTC. Translation: CASGQVAKNIQYF. The chain links TRBV6-5 to TRBJ2-4; 7 positions match TRBD1. The CDR3 spans 13 residues. Germline CDR1 reads MNHEY; CDR2 reads SVGAGI. J lost 0 bases, V lost 8 bases, and 1 base had no gene match.

Only one count was recorded for this clone. The chain links TRBV7-2 to TRBJ2-2; perhaps TRBD2 as D (5 bases). Trimming pared 3 bases from V and 6 bases from J, leaving 20 bases between. This CDR3 region has 17 residues. Germline V gene data show CDR1 as SGHTA and CDR2 as FQGNSA. In DNA form, the CDR3 reads TGTGCCAGCAGCTTTAGTGGGGATCGGGCGGGCCCCGGGGAGCTGTTTTTT. It specifies CASSFSGDRAGPGELFF.

This clone was picked up one time. The rearrangement uses TRBV5-4 and TRBJ1-2, with 9 bases identical to TRBD1. The J segment lost 8 bases and the V segment lost 4 bases, leaving 9 bases of the junction unmatched. Germline loops: CDR1 SGHNT, CDR2 YYREEE (reference sequence). The CDR3 runs 14 residues. CDR3 nucleotides: TGTGCCAGCAGCCCTCCGGGACAGGGAAGAGGCTACACCTTC. Translation gives CASSPPGQGRGYTF.

This chain joins TRBV2 and TRBJ1-6; D ambiguous. Trimming took off 7 bases at V and 7 bases at J, with 14 bases between the two ends. The germline gives CDR1 SNHLY, CDR2 FYNNEI. CDR3 length: 14 residues. The CDR3 coding sequence is TGTGCCAGCAACTGGCAGTTAGCGAATTCACCCCTCCACTTT. It specifies CASNWQLANSPLHF.

V is TRBV5-1 and J is TRBJ1-2; D is ambiguous. The V and J ends lost 0 bases and 4 bases respectively, with 13 bases between them. The germline gives CDR1 SGHRS, CDR2 YFSETQ. This CDR3 has 15 amino acids. In DNA, the CDR3 is TGCGCCAGCAGCTTGGACGGGAAAAGGGCCTATGGCTACACCTTC. Its protein is CASSLDGKRAYGYTF.

By frequency in the sample, this clone is medium-sized. This chain connects TRBV16 to TRBJ1-2; 8 nucleotides agree with TRBD1. Germline V lookup: CDR1 KGHSY, CDR2 FQNENV. The CDR3 has 13 residues. The J segment lost 8 bases and the V segment lost 3 bases, leaving 5 bases of the junction unmatched. The DNA for the CDR3 is TGTGCCAGCAGCCACGACAGGGGAAACGGCTACACCTTC. It yields the protein CASSHDRGNGYTF.

The rearrangement links TRBV7-2 to TRBJ2-1; 7 positions agree with TRBD1. The CDR3 has 15 amino acids. V was pared by 5 bases and J by 4 bases, with 8 bases of the junction left unmatched. Germline V gene data show CDR1 as SGHTA and CDR2 as FQGNSA. Here the CDR3 reads CASSQPGQRYNEQFF. CDR3 DNA: TGTGCCAGCAGCCAGCCGGGACAGCGTTACAATGAGCAGTTCTTC.

The chain uses TRBV28 and TRBJ2-2; 10 bases align to TRBD2. V lost 8 bases to trimming and J lost 4 bases; unmatched junction nucleotides: 4. The length of the CDR3 is 14 residues. Germline assignment: CDR1 MDHEN and CDR2 SYDVKM. This CDR3 is CASRAGGATGELFF. As DNA, the CDR3 is TGTGCCAGCCGAGCGGGAGGGGCCACCGGGGAGCTGTTTTTT.

The genes are TRBV6-6 and TRBJ2-1; TRBD2 matches at 12 bases. Germline V lookup: CDR1 MNHNY, CDR2 SVGAGI (reference sequence). V lost 10 bases, J lost 5 bases, and 6 bases stayed unmatched. The CDR3 spans 14 residues. CDR3 DNA: TGTGCCACCGTGGGACTAGCGGGTAACAATGAGCAGTTCTTC. This codes for CATVGLAGNNEQFF.

This clone was recorded once. The chain has TRBV29-1 and TRBJ1-2; 9 bases align to TRBD1. The CDR3 is 13 residues long. Germline V gives CDR1 SQVTM, CDR2 ANQGSEA. Trimming cost V 3 bases and J 4 bases; bases outside gene matches: 3. The CDR3 sequence: CSVETGGLYGYTF. The CDR3 DNA follows: TGCAGCGTTGAGACAGGGGGGCTCTATGGCTACACCTTC.